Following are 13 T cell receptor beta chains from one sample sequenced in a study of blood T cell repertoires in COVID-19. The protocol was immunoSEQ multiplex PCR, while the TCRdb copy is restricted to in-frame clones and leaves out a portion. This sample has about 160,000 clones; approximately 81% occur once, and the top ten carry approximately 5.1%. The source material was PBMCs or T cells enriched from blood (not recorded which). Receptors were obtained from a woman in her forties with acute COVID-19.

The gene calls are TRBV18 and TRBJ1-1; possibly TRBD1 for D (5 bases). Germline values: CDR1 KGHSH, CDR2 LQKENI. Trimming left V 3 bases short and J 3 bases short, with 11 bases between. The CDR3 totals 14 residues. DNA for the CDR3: TGTGCCAGCTCACCTAGGCAGGGTGACACTGAAGCTTTCTTT. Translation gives CASSPRQGDTEAFF.

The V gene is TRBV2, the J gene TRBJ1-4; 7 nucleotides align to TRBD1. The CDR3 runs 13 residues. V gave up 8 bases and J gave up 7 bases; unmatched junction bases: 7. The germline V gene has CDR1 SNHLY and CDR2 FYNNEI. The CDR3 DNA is TGTGCCAGCGGCAGGGGGTTGGGTGAAAAACTGTTTTTT. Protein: CASGRGLGEKLFF.

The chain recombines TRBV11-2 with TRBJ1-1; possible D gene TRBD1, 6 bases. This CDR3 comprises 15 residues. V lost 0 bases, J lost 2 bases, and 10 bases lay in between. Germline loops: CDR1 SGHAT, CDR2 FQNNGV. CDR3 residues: CASSLEGTSNTEAFF. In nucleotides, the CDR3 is TGTGCCAGCAGCTTAGAGGGGACATCCAACACTGAAGCTTTCTTT. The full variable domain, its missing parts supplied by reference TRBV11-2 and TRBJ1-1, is EAGVAQSPRYKIIEKRQSVAFWCNPISGHATLYWYQQILGQGPKLLIQFQNNGVVDDSQLPKDRFSAERLKGVDSTLKIQPAKLEDSAVYLCASSLEGTSNTEAFFGQGTRLTVV.

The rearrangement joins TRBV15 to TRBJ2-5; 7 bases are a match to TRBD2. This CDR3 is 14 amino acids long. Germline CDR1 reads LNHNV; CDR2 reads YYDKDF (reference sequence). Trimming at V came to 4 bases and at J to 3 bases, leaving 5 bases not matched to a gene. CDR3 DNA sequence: TGTGCCACCAGCAAAGGACTAGTAGAAGAGACCCAGTACTTC. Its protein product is CATSKGLVEETQYF.

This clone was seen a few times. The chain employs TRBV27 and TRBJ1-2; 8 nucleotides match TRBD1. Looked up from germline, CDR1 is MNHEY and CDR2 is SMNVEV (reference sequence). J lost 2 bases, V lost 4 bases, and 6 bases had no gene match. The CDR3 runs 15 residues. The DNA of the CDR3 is TGTGCCAGCAGTTCCGACAGGGGCGGGAACTATGGCTACACCTTC. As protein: CASSSDRGGNYGYTF.

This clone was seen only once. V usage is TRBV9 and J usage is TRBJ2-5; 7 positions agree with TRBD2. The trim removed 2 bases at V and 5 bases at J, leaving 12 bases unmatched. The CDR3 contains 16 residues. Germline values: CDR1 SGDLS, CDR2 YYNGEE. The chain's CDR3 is CASSVREGRLAETQYF. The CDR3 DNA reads TGTGCCAGCAGCGTCAGGGAGGGGCGTCTTGCGGAGACCCAGTACTTC.

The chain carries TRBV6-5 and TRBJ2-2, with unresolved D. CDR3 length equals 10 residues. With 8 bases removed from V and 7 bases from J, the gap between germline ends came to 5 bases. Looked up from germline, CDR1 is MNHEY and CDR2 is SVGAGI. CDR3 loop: CASGVGELFF. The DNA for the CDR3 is TGTGCCAGCGGAGTCGGGGAGCTGTTTTTT.

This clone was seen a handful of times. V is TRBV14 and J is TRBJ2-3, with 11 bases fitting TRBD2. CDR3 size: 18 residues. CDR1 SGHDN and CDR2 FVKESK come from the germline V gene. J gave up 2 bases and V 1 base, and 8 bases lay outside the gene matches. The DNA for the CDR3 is TGTGCCAGCAGCCAAGTCGGGAGACTAGCGGGACTCACAGATACGCAGTATTTT. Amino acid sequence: CASSQVGRLAGLTDTQYF. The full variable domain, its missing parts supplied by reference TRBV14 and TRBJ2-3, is EAGVTQFPSHSVIEKGQTVTLRCDPISGHDNLYWYRRVMGKEIKFLLHFVKESKQDESGMPNNRFLAERTGGTYSTLKVQPAELEDSGVYFCASSQVGRLAGLTDTQYFGPGTRLTVL.

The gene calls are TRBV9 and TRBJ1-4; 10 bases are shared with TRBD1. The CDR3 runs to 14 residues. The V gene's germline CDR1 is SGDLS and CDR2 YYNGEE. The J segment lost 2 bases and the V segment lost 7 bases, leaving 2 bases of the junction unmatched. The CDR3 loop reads CASGQGDTNEKLFF. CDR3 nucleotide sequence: TGTGCCAGCGGACAGGGGGATACTAATGAAAAACTGTTTTTT.

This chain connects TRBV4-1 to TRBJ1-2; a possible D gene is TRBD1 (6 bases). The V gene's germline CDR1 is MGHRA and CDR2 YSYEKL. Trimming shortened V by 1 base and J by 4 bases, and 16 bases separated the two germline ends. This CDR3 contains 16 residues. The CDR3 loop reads CASSQGQGGIGYGYTF. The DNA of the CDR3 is TGCGCCAGCAGCCAAGGGCAAGGGGGAATAGGCTATGGCTACACCTTC.

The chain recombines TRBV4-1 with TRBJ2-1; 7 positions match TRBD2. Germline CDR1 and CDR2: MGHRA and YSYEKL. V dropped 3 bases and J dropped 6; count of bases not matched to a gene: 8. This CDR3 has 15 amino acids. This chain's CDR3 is CASSQSGLGSNEQFF. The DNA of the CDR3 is TGCGCCAGCAGCCAGTCAGGACTAGGGAGCAATGAGCAGTTCTTC.

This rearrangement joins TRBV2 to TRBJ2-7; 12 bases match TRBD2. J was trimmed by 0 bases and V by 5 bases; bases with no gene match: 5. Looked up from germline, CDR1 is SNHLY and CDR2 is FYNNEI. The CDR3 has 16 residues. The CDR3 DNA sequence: TGTGCCAGCAGTACCGGACTAGCGGGAAGCTCCTACGAGCAGTACTTC. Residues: CASSTGLAGSSYEQYF.

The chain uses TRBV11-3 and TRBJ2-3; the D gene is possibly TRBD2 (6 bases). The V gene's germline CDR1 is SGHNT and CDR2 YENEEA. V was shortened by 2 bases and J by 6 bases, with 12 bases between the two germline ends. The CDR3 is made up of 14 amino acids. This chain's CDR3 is CASSLPVEGDTQYF. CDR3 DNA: TGTGCCAGCAGCTTACCAGTGGAGGGGGATACGCAGTATTTT.